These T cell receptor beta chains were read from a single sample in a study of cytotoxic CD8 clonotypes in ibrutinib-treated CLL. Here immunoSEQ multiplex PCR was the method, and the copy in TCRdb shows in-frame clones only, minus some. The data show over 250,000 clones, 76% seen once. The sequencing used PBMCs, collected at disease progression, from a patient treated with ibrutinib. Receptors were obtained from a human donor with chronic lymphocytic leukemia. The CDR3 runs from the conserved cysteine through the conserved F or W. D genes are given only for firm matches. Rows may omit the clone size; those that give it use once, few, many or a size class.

TGTGCCAGCAGCTTGGACGGGCGGGAGGGCTCCTACGAGCAGTACTTC,CASSLDGREGSYEQYF,TRBV5-4,TRBD2,-,TRBJ2-7
TGTGCCAGCAGTTACTCGCAGGGACTAGCTGTGGATACGCAGTATTTT,CASSYSQGLAVDTQYF,TRBV6-6,TRBD2,-,TRBJ2-3
TGTGCCAGCAGCTCACGGACTAGCGGGTACTCCTCCTACAATGAGCAGTTCTTC,CASSSRTSGYSSYNEQFF,TRBV11-2,TRBD2,-,TRBJ2-1
TGTGCCAGCAGCTTAGAGGGGCTAGCCTACAATGAGCAGTTCTTC,CASSLEGLAYNEQFF,TRBV7-3,-,-,TRBJ2-1
TGCGCCAGCAGCCAAGAAATAGGGGGCCCCCCAGCGAGAGGTGAGCAGTTCTTC,CASSQEIGGPPARGEQFF,TRBV4-1,TRBD1,once,TRBJ2-1
TGCGCCAGCAGTGAGTTGGCAGGGAACTCCTACGAGCAGTACTTC,CASSELAGNSYEQYF,TRBV10-1,-,-,TRBJ2-7
TGTGCCAGCAGTTACTCGAGGCCACTTTGGACAGATACGCAGTATTTT,CASSYSRPLWTDTQYF,TRBV6-5,-,-,TRBJ2-3
TGTGCCAGTAGTATTAACAGGGGACAGAACACTGAAGCTTTCTTT,CASSINRGQNTEAFF,TRBV19,TRBD1,-,TRBJ1-1
TGTGCCAGCAGTACAACACAGGGGAAAGGGTCACCCCTCCACTTT,CASSTTQGKGSPLHF,TRBV6-5,TRBD1,-,TRBJ1-6
TGTGCCAGCCACGACAGGGGGCGTGAGCAGTACTTC,CASHDRGREQYF,TRBV28,TRBD1,-,TRBJ2-7
TGTGCCAGCAGCTCTGGAGGGCCTGGGGCCAACGTCCTGACTTTC,CASSSGGPGANVLTF,TRBV5-4,-,-,TRBJ2-6
TGTGCCAGTAGCATACCGGGACAGATCTATGGCTACACCTTC,CASSIPGQIYGYTF,TRBV19,TRBD1,-,TRBJ1-2
TGCGCCAGCAGCTTTACGGGACAGGGTTACGAGCAGTACTTC,CASSFTGQGYEQYF,TRBV5-1,TRBD1,-,TRBJ2-7
TGCAGCGTTGACGGGGGAATTTACAATGAGCAGTTCTTC,CSVDGGIYNEQFF,TRBV29-1,-,-,TRBJ2-1
TGCGCCAGCAGCTTGGCCCCAGCGCGATACACAGATACGCAGTATTTT,CASSLAPARYTDTQYF,TRBV5-1,-,-,TRBJ2-3
TGTGCCAGCAGGACCGGGACGGGAACCTACGAGCAGTACTTC,CASRTGTGTYEQYF,TRBV27,-,-,TRBJ2-7
TGTGCCAGCAGTTTAAACCCATACCCTTCCTACGAGCAGTACTTC,CASSLNPYPSYEQYF,TRBV28,-,-,TRBJ2-7
TGCGCCAGCAGCCAGGAAGGGACGGACAGAAGAGATACGCAGTATTTT,CASSQEGTDRRDTQYF,TRBV4-3,-,-,TRBJ2-3
TGCGCCAGCAGCCCTTTGGGAGGGGCGATGATCAATCAGCCCCAGCATTTT,CASSPLGGAMINQPQHF,TRBV4-1,-,-,TRBJ1-5
TGCGCCAGCAGCCAAGGGCGGGGGGTAAATAGCGGAGGCTACACCTTC,CASSQGRGVNSGGYTF,TRBV4-3,-,-,TRBJ1-2
TGCGCCAGCAGTGGGGGACTAGGAGTAGATACGCAGTATTTT,CASSGGLGVDTQYF,TRBV10-2,TRBD2,-,TRBJ2-3